The present entry profiles one T cell receptor beta chain with its context. Its antigen is currently not known. No base quality values were provided; no much bigger clone lies one nucleotide off. This entry is derived from a study of T cell repertoires in cytomegalovirus infection (dated 2019 in TCRdb). Looking at the study overall: Recently identified HLA-C-restricted CMV epitopes, whose presentation resists viral immunomodulation, were targeted by peptide stimulations together with well-studied HLA-B-restricted epitopes. Because public TCR beta signatures pointed to carriage of CMV infection together with the matching HLA type, the HLA type of each donor mattered for the analysis. Summary of the overall study and its limitations: In the ex vivo response, HLA-C-restricted CMV-specific TCR beta clonotypes were dominant, and in two of eight donors the single most frequent clonotype came from this HLA-C-restricted group. Carriers of CMV infection plus the relevant HLA type were discriminated by the cumulative frequency of public TCR beta family members in the study cohort and in an independent approximately 400-donor cohort.

What the treatment or condition label conveys for this sample: in vitro stimulation with specific CMV peptide epitopes to enrich CMV-specific T cells. The sequencer was an Illumina HiSeq 1500. TCRdb redid the processing of the public reads, applying fastp at Q25 and MiXCR, and retained in-frame beta chains. Each CDR3 protein gets just one entry, which takes the most common genes and DNA from the rows behind it. Present in this sample are about 830,000 distinct CDR3 sequences, approximately 32% of which were seen just once. 9.5% to 15% of the sample is taken by the ten largest. The receptor's source is a human donor in good health (CMV status not recorded). Some clones in this sample may be carry-over from other donors' samples. The specimen was cultured CD8+ T cells from PBMCs, collected from culture after CMV antigen stimulation.

CDR3 protein: CASSQVGPGYTF. The nucleotides read TGTGCCAGCAGCCAAGTGGGGCCCGGCTACACCTTC. The chain uses TRBV14 and TRBJ1-2; matching of 5 bases hints at TRBD1 as the D gene. The germline V gene sets CDR1 to SGHDN and CDR2 to FVKESK. V is clipped by 1 base and J by 8 bases, and the sequence between their germline boundaries is 8 bases long. The CDR3 has 12 amino acids, counting the end cysteine and phenylalanine. The entry retains the CDR3 DNA only, 36 bases that are in frame from base 1.